This is a list of T cell receptor beta chains from one sample in a study of shared T cell receptors in the human thymus. Method: immunoSEQ multiplex PCR; TCRdb's copy keeps in-frame clones and lacks some. The repertoire holds over 65,000 clones, with roughly 96% as singletons. Material for sequencing was thymocytes. These receptors came from a human donor. The CDR3 runs from the conserved cysteine through the conserved F or W. Fields, in order: J gene, V gene, CDR3 protein.

>TRBJ2-3|TRBV5-1
CASSPPTGGQGTDTQYF
>TRBJ1-2|TRBV4-3
CASSQDRTRTGPYGYTF
>TRBJ1-2|TRBV10-3
CAISESLKEDIELNYGYTF
>TRBJ1-5|TRBV30
CAWSIQGGSRNQPQHF
>TRBJ2-1|TRBV6-5
CASSYRSGLSNNEQFF
>TRBJ1-6|TRBV5-1
CASSPQGQGGSPLHF
>TRBJ1-2|TRBV11-2
CASSYRDTSFYGYTF
>TRBJ1-6|TRBV5-1
CASSPDSGSPLHF
>TRBJ2-1|TRBV14
CASSHKLTPRRAAYNEQFF
>TRBJ2-3|TRBV12-5
CASGLVPGYTDTQYF
>TRBJ2-4|TRBV28
CASSLGAVAPKNIQYF
>TRBJ2-2|TRBV7-2
CASSLAIAGGDTGELFF
>TRBJ1-2|TRBV11-1
CASSHRQGRMCGYTF
>TRBJ2-7|TRBV18
CASSTGHLSYEQYF
>TRBJ1-4|TRBV11-2
CASSPRTGQGEKLFF
>TRBJ2-2|TRBV28
CASSRRDGGPCRTGELFF
>TRBJ2-1|TRBV7-8
CASSVTGTSGESSYNEQFF
>TRBJ2-7|TRBV7-9
CASSLYVGAAYEQYF
>TRBJ2-1|TRBV9
CASSVRRGNSYNEQFF
>TRBJ1-1|TRBV19
CASTSEGLNTEAFF
>TRBJ2-7|TRBV7-2
CASSSRPGQGQRYEQYF
>TRBJ1-1|TRBV6-5
CASSYRGHTEAFF
>TRBJ2-7|TRBV15
CATSRDRSGGSYEQYF